The following is a T cell receptor (beta chain) sequence with its context. In the study's own analysis: Amplified reference gene primers provided the basis for estimating nucleated cell counts. TCRdb's copy holds only in-frame clones and misses some; the assay was immunoSEQ multiplex PCR. That table gives V, J and clone size, and the DNA gave D and trimming. The sample consists of about 200,000 clones, roughly 85% of them appearing once. This sample stems from a study of blood T cell repertoires in COVID-19. Germline loops: CDR1 MNHEY, CDR2 SVGAGI. The CDR3 consists of 15 residues. The ends lost 3 bases at V and 6 bases at J; junction bases unmatched: 8.

Sequencing used PBMCs or T cells enriched from blood (not recorded which). The origin of this receptor is a man aged 35-49 years who had recovered from COVID-19. This chain uses TRBV6-5 with TRBJ1-2, with TRBD1 identical over 9 bases. The CDR3 DNA reads as TGTGCCAGCAGTTATACCGGACAGGGGAGAGATGGCTACACCTTC. Translation gives CASSYTGQGRDGYTF.